Listed below are T cell receptor beta chains from one sample, sequenced in a study of spatial heterogeneity in lung cancer. TCRdb fed the 5' RACE reads into MiXCR, producing one record per CDR3 protein. This table holds about 120,000 distinct CDR3 sequences, more than 10% found once. The sequences come from PBMCs, collected at follow-up. The receptor set was obtained from a male donor with early-stage non-small cell lung cancer. Each CDR3 is given with its conserved first and last residue. The D gene is left open where the match is weak. Clone sizes are given selectively: once, few, many, or a class where the clone is expanded.

>TRBJ1-2|TRBD1|-|TRBV4-2|16
TGTGCCAGCAGCCAAGAATGGACAGGGATTGTCTATGGCTACACCTTC
CASSQEWTGIVYGYTF
>TRBJ1-2|TRBD1|-|TRBV7-2|16
TGTGCCAGCAGTCTTTCACACCGGGACAGGGGTTATGGCTACACCTTC
CASSLSHRDRGYGYTF
>TRBJ1-2|TRBD1|many|TRBV24-1|15
TGTGCCACCAGTGATCGTATAGGGACAGGGGATGGCTACACCTTC
CATSDRIGTGDGYTF
>TRBJ2-3|TRBD1|many|TRBV7-8|15
TGTGCCAGCAGCCTATCGACAGGGAGCACAGATACGCAGTATTTT
CASSLSTGSTDTQYF
>TRBJ1-1|TRBD1|-|TRBV2|13
TGTGCCAGCAGTTATACAGGGGACACTGAAGCTTTCTTT
CASSYTGDTEAFF
>TRBJ1-3|-|once|TRBV28|14
TGTGCCAGCAGTGGGGGGAGGCGTGGAAACACCATATATTTT
CASSGGRRGNTIYF
>TRBJ1-2|-|many|TRBV20-1|12
TGCAGTGCTAGTCAACAGACTAGGGGCTACACCTTC
CSASQQTRGYTF
>TRBJ2-2|-|-|TRBV24-1|14
TGTGCCACCAGTGATGGGGGTGCCACCGGGGAGCTGTTTTTT
CATSDGGATGELFF
>TRBJ1-1|-|many|TRBV11-3|16
TGTGCCAGCAGCACAGGAGGAGCAGGGAAGTACACTGAAGCTTTCTTT
CASSTGGAGKYTEAFF
>TRBJ2-3|TRBD2|-|TRBV7-9|16
TGTGCCAGCAGCCCCCCTGGTAGCGGGGGGGCAGATACGCAGTATTTT
CASSPPGSGGADTQYF
>TRBJ2-6|TRBD1|-|TRBV7-2|17
TGTGCCAGCAGCTTACGGACAGGGTTATCTGGGGCCAACGTCCTGACTTTC
CASSLRTGLSGANVLTF
>TRBJ1-1|-|few|TRBV11-2|18
TGTGCCAGCAGCCCTAGTGTAGGGTGGGGAGGGGGAAGGACTGAAGCTTTCTTT
CASSPSVGWGGGRTEAFF